This T cell receptor (beta chain) emerged from a study of T cell changes during pregnancy in multiple sclerosis. This table comes from immunoSEQ multiplex PCR, and its TCRdb copy is limited to in-frame clones, with some not included. The sample records about 70,000 clones, about nine tenths being singletons. The CDR3 sequence is 11 residues long. Germline V lookup: CDR1 DFQATT, CDR2 SNEGSKA (reference sequence). V was clipped by 1 base and J by 4 bases, with 5 bases between them. This TCR came from a female donor with multiple sclerosis, enrolled in a pregnancy study. Specimen: CD4+ T cells from peripheral blood mononuclear cells, collected after pregnancy. The rearrangement uses TRBV20-1 and TRBJ2-7; D is ambiguous. CDR3 in amino acids: CSARAPYEQYF. The CDR3 region has the DNA TGCAGTGCTAGAGCCCCATACGAGCAGTACTTC.